This T cell receptor (beta chain) originates from a study of control samples from healthy donors and cancer patients. Data came from immunoSEQ multiplex PCR; TCRdb stores just in-frame clones and leaves some out. The listing contains about 190,000 clones. The V segment lost 9 bases and the J segment 5 bases; nucleotides outside the gene matches: 12. CDR3 length: 15 amino acids. CDR1 is LNHDA and CDR2 is SQIVND in the germline V gene (reference sequence). V gene TRBV19 combines with J gene TRBJ2-3, with 9 bases that match TRBD1. The specimen was blood. The sequence was collected from a woman in her twenties or thirties in good health. The CDR3 reads CASKIPGQGGDTQYF. CDR3 in DNA: TGTGCCAGCAAGATTCCGGGACAGGGTGGAGATACGCAGTATTTT.